This TCR beta chain is drawn from a study of blood T cell repertoires in COVID-19. The overall study: The United States, Italy and Spain supplied acute and convalescent COVID-19 samples.

Recruited during active infection, patients (from Seattle) were subsequently followed longitudinally. In the source study's methods: Estimation of nucleated cell counts was performed using reference gene primer amplification. Sequencing was performed with immunoSEQ multiplex PCR; in TCRdb, only in-frame clones are kept and a portion is missing. V and J calls and clone size are copied from that table; D and trimming were computed from the DNA. The repertoire includes about 170,000 clones, approximately 80% of them detected once, and roughly 8.4% sits in the top ten. Trimming took 4 bases from V and 6 from J, leaving 21 bases between them. The CDR3 sequence is 16 residues long. The V gene's germline CDR1 is MNHEY and CDR2 SVGAGI.

The rearrangement joins TRBV6-5 to TRBJ1-2; D perhaps matches TRBD1 (5 bases). This receptor was obtained from a woman aged 80 or older with COVID-19, enrolled during active disease. Sequences were obtained from peripheral blood. CDR3 sequence: CASSWDFGAGGDGYTF. CDR3 DNA sequence: TGTGCCAGCAGTTGGGACTTCGGGGCGGGTGGAGATGGCTACACCTTC.